This T cell receptor beta chain was sequenced in a study of shared clonotypes between healthy human individuals. Points on this clone: Its target is unknown.

TCRdb keeps only in-frame clones here, not all; method: immunoSEQ multiplex PCR. This sample carries 950,000 to 1,300,000 clones, about 74% of them seen once, and the ten largest clones take 1.5%. Germline V gene sequence: CDR1 SGHNT, CDR2 YYREEE (reference sequence). Trimming stripped 1 base from V and 6 bases from J, with 6 bases between. The CDR3 contains 12 residues. Study-level points and caveats: Compared with memory subsets, naive subsets generally had larger estimated richness.

Sequencing was done on a sample of memory CD4+ T cells sorted from blood. Subset here: CD45RA-negative fraction. The TCR originated in a man aged 18 to 35 in good health. This rearrangement joins TRBV5-4 to TRBJ2-3, with TRBD2 as a possible D gene (5 bases). CDR3 sequence: CASSLRGDTQYF. In nucleotides, the CDR3 is TGTGCCAGCAGCTTGCGAGGGGATACGCAGTATTTT.